A single sample is the source of the 30 T cell receptor beta chains below, sequenced in a study of control samples from healthy donors and cancer patients. The assay was immunoSEQ multiplex PCR, and TCRdb's table has in-frame clones only and misses some. The sample includes 150,000 to 200,000 clones, around nine tenths of them seen just once. Sequencing was done on a sample of blood. These TCRs come from a woman aged 30 to 39 in good health.

The rearrangement joins TRBV3-1 (or the pseudogene TRBV3-2) to TRBJ2-7; 8 bases match TRBD1. J gave up 4 bases and V 1 base, and 6 bases lay outside the gene matches. The CDR3 is 15 amino acids. The germline V gene has CDR1 LGHDT and CDR2 YNNKEL (reference sequence). In DNA, the CDR3 is TGTGCCAGCAGCCAAGGAGCAGGGGGCAGGTACGAGCAGTACGTC. Encoded protein: CASSQGAGGRYEQYV.

The chain uses TRBV28 and TRBJ2-7, with 7 bases lining up with TRBD1. Germline trimming cut 3 bases from V and 6 bases from J; bases unmatched to any gene: 8. This CDR3 has 14 residues. Germline CDR1 is MDHEN and CDR2 is SYDVKM. The CDR3 sequence is CASSLAGGSGEQYF. In nucleotides, the CDR3 is TGTGCCAGCAGTTTGGCAGGGGGATCTGGCGAGCAGTACTTC.

The chain employs TRBV19 and TRBJ1-2, with unresolved D. The CDR3 spans 13 residues. Germline-derived CDR1 and CDR2 are LNHDA and SQIVND (reference sequence). V was trimmed by 7 bases and J by 8 bases, leaving 17 bases between them. The CDR3 spells CASNITTVGGYTF. In DNA, the CDR3 is TGTGCCAGTAATATTACGACGGTGGGGGGCTACACCTTC.

The rearrangement links TRBV15 to TRBJ1-5; D possibly corresponds to TRBD1 (5 bases). The V end lost 0 bases, the J end lost 7 bases, and 10 bases lay between the germline ends. The length of the CDR3 is 14 residues. CDR1 LNHNV and CDR2 YYDKDF come from the germline V gene (reference sequence). The CDR3 DNA reads TGTGCCACCAGCAGAGATCCGAGGGGCCAGCCCCAGCATTTT. The encoded protein is CATSRDPRGQPQHF.

The gene calls are TRBV24-1 and TRBJ2-5; 8 bases are shared with TRBD2. CDR1 is KGHDR and CDR2 is SFDVKD in the germline V gene. This CDR3 is 17 amino acids long. J gave up 2 bases and V 4 bases, and 11 bases lay outside the gene matches. CDR3 DNA: TGTGCCACCAGTGACCCACTTATGGCGGGGGGTCAAGAGACCCAGTACTTC. Its translation is CATSDPLMAGGQETQYF.

V is TRBV19 and J is TRBJ2-2; no reliable D call. The CDR3 is made up of 12 amino acids. V shed 0 bases and J shed 7 bases, with 3 bases lying between them. CDR1 is LNHDA and CDR2 is SQIVND in the germline V gene (reference sequence). For the CDR3, the DNA is TGTGCCAGTAGTATAGAGGTCGGGGAGCTGTTTTTT. This codes for CASSIEVGELFF.

The chain has TRBV10-3 and TRBJ1-3; D might be TRBD1 (6 bases). Germline loops: CDR1 ENHRY, CDR2 SYGVKD. V shed 7 bases and J shed 5 bases, with 21 bases lying between them. The CDR3 is 16 amino acids. CDR3 sequence (DNA): TGTGCCATCAAAAGTGGGACACTCTCTGGTAGAAACACCATATATTTT. The encoded protein is CAIKSGTLSGRNTIYF.

The gene calls are TRBV7-8 and TRBJ1-1; D not certain. Germline V gene lookup returns CDR1 SGHVS and CDR2 FQNEAQ. The CDR3 is 15 amino acids. V lost 0 bases and J 1 base, leaving 9 bases between the germline ends. The CDR3 spells CASSLAELGNTEAFF. The CDR3 DNA reads as TGTGCCAGCAGCTTAGCCGAGCTTGGGAACACTGAAGCTTTCTTT.

J is TRBJ1-6 and V is TRBV25-1; TRBD1 is a possible D gene (5 bases). Per germline, CDR1 MGHDK and CDR2 SYGVNS. The ends were cut back, 2 bases at V and 6 bases at J, with 14 bases in the middle. This CDR3 has 16 residues. The CDR3 DNA is TGTGCCAGCAGTGAAACGGGTTGGCAGGGTAATTCACCCCTCCACTTT. Protein sequence: CASSETGWQGNSPLHF.

The chain employs TRBV5-4 and TRBJ2-6; TRBD2 matches at 8 bases. CDR3 length: 18 residues. J gave up 0 bases and V 4 bases, and 9 bases lay outside the gene matches. Germline V CDR1 and CDR2: SGHNT, YYREEE (reference sequence). CDR3 coding DNA: TGTGCCAGCAGCCACATAGCGGGACTGAGCTCTGGGGCCAACGTCCTGACTTTC. This codes for CASSHIAGLSSGANVLTF.

The chain recombines TRBV27 with TRBJ2-3; D unclear. CDR1 and CDR2 from the germline V gene are MNHEY and SMNVEV (reference sequence). V was trimmed by 3 bases and J by 3 bases, leaving 7 bases between them. The CDR3 consists of 13 residues. DNA for the CDR3: TGTGCCAGCAGTTTGAAAGGGACAGATACGCAGTATTTT. It encodes CASSLKGTDTQYF.

This chain connects TRBV29-1 to TRBJ2-1; 8 bases agree with TRBD2. V gave up 6 bases and J gave up 7 bases; unmatched junction bases: 5. This CDR3 region has 12 residues. Germline V CDR1 and CDR2: SQVTM, ANQGSEA. CDR3 sequence reads: CSVSSGGNEQFF. CDR3 DNA sequence: TGCAGCGTGTCCTCGGGGGGGAATGAGCAGTTCTTC.

This clone was detected only once. V and J are TRBV2 and TRBJ1-1, with a weak D call TRBD1 (6 bases). Trimming left V 5 bases short and J 6 bases short, with 19 bases between. Germline CDR1 and CDR2: SNHLY and FYNNEI. The CDR3 contains 15 residues. CDR3 DNA sequence: TGTGCCAGCAGTCAACGGGACACCTTTAATTCTGAAGCTTTCTTT. This gives the protein CASSQRDTFNSEAFF.

This chain connects TRBV14 to TRBJ2-2; a weak D match, TRBD2 (5 bases). Germline CDR1 reads SGHDN; CDR2 reads FVKESK. The CDR3 has 14 amino acids. The V end was cut by 3 bases, the J end by 6 bases, with 11 bases between. The CDR3 loop is CASSQTLVPGELFF. The CDR3 coding sequence is TGTGCCAGCAGCCAGACACTAGTTCCCGGGGAGCTGTTTTTT.

This clone was seen a handful of times. This sequence joins TRBV7-8 and TRBJ2-3; 10 nucleotides match TRBD2. CDR3 length: 17 amino acids. Germline V gives CDR1 SGHVS, CDR2 FQNEAQ. After removal of 0 bases from V and 4 bases from J, the junction contained 7 bases not matched to a gene. CDR3 nucleotides: TGTGCCAGCAGCTTAGCCTCTCTAGCGGGGGCGTCAGATACGCAGTATTTT. It translates to CASSLASLAGASDTQYF.

The chain joins TRBV2 to TRBJ2-3; possible D gene TRBD2, 6 bases. The V gene's germline CDR1 is SNHLY and CDR2 FYNNEI. The CDR3 runs to 13 residues. V lost 7 bases to trimming and J lost 6 bases, with 14 bases between them. CDR3 in amino acids: CASKRGGEDTQYF. In DNA form, the CDR3 reads TGTGCCAGCAAGAGGGGCGGGGAGGATACGCAGTATTTT.

The chain uses TRBV18 and TRBJ1-5; 8 nucleotides align to TRBD1. This CDR3 has 16 residues. Germline V gives CDR1 KGHSH, CDR2 LQKENI. V gave up 3 bases and J gave up 2 bases; unmatched junction bases: 6. The DNA for the CDR3 is TGTGCCAGCTCACCCGACAGGGGTCGGCGCAATCAGCCCCAGCATTTT. This codes for CASSPDRGRRNQPQHF.

The rearrangement links TRBV5-6 to TRBJ2-5, with 13 bases that match TRBD2. In germline, CDR1 is SGHDT, CDR2 YYEEEE. CDR3 length: 17 residues. J was trimmed by 6 bases and V by 2 bases; bases with no gene match: 10. The CDR3 nucleotides are TGTGCCAGCAGCTTAGGACTAGCGGGAGTCAATATAAAGACCCAGTACTTC. This codes for CASSLGLAGVNIKTQYF.

The V gene is TRBV24-1, the J gene TRBJ2-2, with D perhaps matching TRBD2 (5 bases). Germline CDR1 is KGHDR and CDR2 is SFDVKD. CDR3 length: 15 residues. Trimming shortened V by 4 bases and J by 6 bases, and 14 bases separated the two germline ends. The CDR3: CATSEGYMRAGELFF. DNA of the CDR3: TGTGCCACCAGTGAGGGCTACATGAGGGCCGGGGAGCTGTTTTTT.

V gene TRBV5-1 combines with J gene TRBJ2-2, with TRBD1 matching over 8 bases. This CDR3 has 14 amino acids. Trimming removed 4 bases from V and 5 bases from J; junction bases left unmatched: 4. Germline CDR1 SGHRS, CDR2 YFSETQ. DNA for the CDR3: TGCGCCAGCAGCCCCCGGACAGGGACCGGGGAGCTGTTTTTT. Its protein product is CASSPRTGTGELFF.

The V gene is TRBV10-3, the J gene TRBJ2-7; tentatively, D is TRBD1 (6 bases). The CDR3 extends over 16 amino acids. V shed 5 bases and J shed 4 bases, with 21 bases lying between them. The germline V gene encodes CDR1 ENHRY and CDR2 SYGVKD. The DNA for the CDR3 is TGTGCCATCAGTTCGAGTTCAGGGGTCGGTTTTTACGAGCAGTACGTC. Translating it yields CAISSSSGVGFYEQYV.

This chain joins TRBV20-1 and TRBJ2-7; TRBD2 might be the D (5 bases). Germline V gene data show CDR1 as DFQATT and CDR2 as SNEGSKA (reference sequence). The CDR3 covers 13 residues. Trimming took 3 bases from V and 2 from J, leaving 11 bases between them. CDR3 nucleotides: TGCAGTGCTAGTGTGCCGGGAACCTACGAGCAGTACGTC. Residues: CSASVPGTYEQYV.

The sample holds one count of this clone. CDR3 region: CSVGESYEQYF. In DNA, the CDR3 is TGCAGCGTTGGGGAATCCTACGAGCAGTACTTC. This chain uses TRBV29-1 with TRBJ2-7; D is uncertain. Trimming removed 4 bases at V and 1 base at J, with 5 bases between. There are 11 residues in the CDR3. Germline CDR1 and CDR2: SQVTM and ANQGSEA.

This clone is a singleton in its sample. The chain links TRBV7-4 to TRBJ1-1; D is unclear. This CDR3 comprises 19 residues. Trimming took off 5 bases at V and 5 bases at J, with 30 bases between the two ends. Per germline, CDR1 SGHVT and CDR2 SQSDAQ. CDR3 DNA sequence: TGTGCCAGCAGCCCAAAGCGGGCCCTGATATCACTCGGGGTTACTGAAGCTTTCTTT. This gives the protein CASSPKRALISLGVTEAFF.

The J gene is TRBJ1-5, the V gene TRBV30; D is unresolved. The CDR3 has 12 amino acids. The V gene lost 1 base and the J gene lost 7 bases, with 8 bases spanning the gap. Germline V lookup: CDR1 GTSNPN, CDR2 SVGIG (reference sequence). The CDR3 spells CAWSALFQPQHF. The CDR3 DNA follows: TGTGCCTGGAGTGCCCTATTCCAGCCCCAGCATTTT.

The genes are TRBV5-6 and TRBJ2-7; D is ambiguous. The germline V gene encodes CDR1 SGHDT and CDR2 YYEEEE. With 4 bases removed from V and 6 bases from J, the gap between germline ends came to 17 bases. This CDR3 region has 14 residues. In DNA form, the CDR3 reads TGTGCCAGCAGCCCCCGTGTTACAGTGGGCGAGCAGTACTTC. It yields the protein CASSPRVTVGEQYF.

This clone was found a few times. V usage is TRBV10-2 and J usage is TRBJ2-7; 10 bases line up with TRBD2. The CDR3 spans 16 residues. Germline CDR1 WSHSY, CDR2 SAAADI. V gave up 3 bases and J gave up 3 bases; unmatched junction bases: 8. The CDR3 sequence is CASSDLAGGSFYEQYV. In DNA, the CDR3 is TGCGCCAGCAGTGACTTAGCGGGGGGATCATTCTACGAGCAGTACGTC.

This chain links TRBV28 with TRBJ1-5; D is perhaps TRBD1 (5 bases). The CDR3 runs to 14 residues. The V gene's germline CDR1 is MDHEN and CDR2 SYDVKM. The V end was cut by 1 base, the J end by 7 bases, with 11 bases between. The CDR3 DNA follows: TGTGCCAGCAGTTTATTTCAGGGTGGCCAGCCCCAGCATTTT. It is translated as CASSLFQGGQPQHF.

Within the sample, this clone is medium-sized (0.01 to 0.1%). CDR3 in amino acids: CASSYDLRGQSLEINEQFF. CDR3 nucleotides: TGTGCCAGCAGTTACGATCTGCGTGGGCAAAGTCTCGAAATCAATGAGCAGTTCTTC. This chain uses TRBV6-2 or TRBV6-3 with TRBJ2-1, with D unresolved. CDR3 length: 19 residues. Between the trimmed V and J ends, which lost 2 bases and 6 bases, there was a span of 26 bases. Germline V gene lookup returns CDR1 MNHEY and CDR2 SVGEGT.

This clone is a singleton in its sample. The rearrangement uses TRBV3-1 (or the pseudogene TRBV3-2) and TRBJ2-1; a possible D gene is TRBD2 (5 bases). Per the germline V gene, CDR1 is LGHDT and CDR2 is YNNKEL (reference sequence). This CDR3 region has 17 residues. V gave up 0 bases and J gave up 2 bases, with 14 bases separating them. CDR3 DNA: TGTGCCAGCAGCCAAGAAAGTGAGGGAGCGACCTACAATGAGCAGTTCTTC. It encodes CASSQESEGATYNEQFF.